Following are 18 T cell receptor beta chains from one sample sequenced in a study of T cells in localized non-small cell lung cancer. TCRdb's copy holds only in-frame clones and misses some; the assay was immunoSEQ multiplex PCR. This sample yields about 26,000 clones, of which less than 95% are seen a single time; roughly 4.1% belongs to the top ten. The sequencing used peripheral blood, collected before any cancer treatment. These receptors were collected from a female donor of 60 years or more with stage II squamous cell lung carcinoma.

Concerning this clone: An end of the junction differs from the germline gene, which may be a read error. The chain is built from TRBV10-3 and TRBJ2-2; tentatively, D is TRBD2 (5 bases). The CDR3 is made up of 16 amino acids. The germline gives CDR1 ENHRY, CDR2 SYGVKD. CDR3 loop: CAISESNSGLSGELVF. Here the CDR3 DNA reads TGTGCCATCAGTGAGTCGAATTCGGGCCTCTCCGGGGAGCTGGTTTTT.

This clone was seen once. The chain uses TRBV5-6 and TRBJ1-1, with D possibly TRBD1 on 5 matching bases. V lost 4 bases and J 7 bases, leaving 17 bases between the germline ends. CDR1 and CDR2 from the germline V gene are SGHDT and YYEEEE. The CDR3 covers 14 residues. CDR3 region: CASSPQAGLGEAFF. The CDR3 DNA follows: TGTGCCAGCAGCCCACAAGCAGGGCTCGGTGAAGCTTTCTTT.

Remarks on this clone: At one of its ends the junction is not consistent with the germline gene, which may arise from a read error. This rearrangement joins TRBV19 to TRBJ1-1; D unclear. Germline-derived CDR1 and CDR2 are LNHDA and SQIVND (reference sequence). This CDR3 comprises 12 residues. The CDR3 coding sequence is TGTGCCAGTAGTATCCCTGGACCAGCCCCGAGCTTT. It translates to CASSIPGPAPSF.

V is TRBV7-8 and J is TRBJ2-3, with D possibly called TRBD1 or TRBD2 (5 bases each). Germline lookup yields CDR1 SGHVS and CDR2 FQNEAQ. The CDR3 runs to 11 residues. V was trimmed by 3 bases and J by 13 bases, leaving 11 bases between them. The CDR3 DNA is TGTGCCAGCAGCTTCGGGGTAGGGGAGTATTTT. This codes for CASSFGVGEYF.

The chain links TRBV4-2 to TRBJ1-2; D not resolved. Trimming removed 0 bases from V and 3 bases from J, with 14 bases in between. Germline-derived CDR1 and CDR2 are LGHNA and YNFKEQ. This CDR3 is 16 amino acids long. CDR3 nucleotides: TGTGCCAGCAGCCAAGATCAGTCCAACTTTGACTATGGCTACACCTTC. As protein: CASSQDQSNFDYGYTF.

J is TRBJ2-1 and V is TRBV19, with 7 bases fitting TRBD2. The length of the CDR3 is 15 residues. J lost 4 bases, V lost 7 bases, and 10 bases had no gene match. Germline loops: CDR1 LNHDA, CDR2 SQIVND (reference sequence). The CDR3 loop reads CASTLRSGEYNEQFF. The CDR3 nucleotides read TGTGCCAGTACCCTACGGAGCGGGGAATACAATGAGCAGTTCTTC.

The CDR3 bases are TGCGCCAGCAGTGATCCCCTCGGCACAGATACGCAGTATTTT. Protein sequence: CASSDPLGTDTQYF. The chain has TRBV10-1 and TRBJ2-3; D gene unclear. CDR3 length: 14 amino acids. Germline V lookup: CDR1 WNHNN, CDR2 SYGVQD (reference sequence). The V end lost 3 bases, the J end lost 1 base, and 8 bases lay between the germline ends.

The J gene is TRBJ1-2, the V gene TRBV19; no clear D. The CDR3 spans 12 residues. Trimming took 7 bases from V and 4 from J, leaving 10 bases between them. Germline CDR1 and CDR2: LNHDA and SQIVND (reference sequence). The CDR3 loop reads CASTRTGYGYTF. The CDR3 DNA reads TGTGCCAGTACTCGGACCGGCTATGGCTACACCTTC.

In regard to this clone: Other nucleotide sequences in the sample specify the same CDR3. The chain joins TRBV7-2 to TRBJ1-3; the D gene is possibly TRBD1 (6 bases). The CDR3 sequence is 13 residues long. Trimming took off 1 base at V and 7 bases at J, with 8 bases between the two ends. Germline V gene data show CDR1 as SGHTA and CDR2 as FQGNSA. The CDR3, as DNA: TGTGCCAGCAGCTTAGTAAGGGGGAACACCATATATTTT. Its translation: CASSLVRGNTIYF.

The J gene is TRBJ1-6, the V gene TRBV5-8; D call uncertain. This CDR3 is 16 amino acids long. V lost 1 base and J 1 base, leaving 9 bases between the germline ends. Germline CDR1 and CDR2: SGHTS and YDEGEE. The CDR3, as DNA: TGTGCCAGCAGCTTGTGGCTGATTTCCTATAATTCACCCCTCCACTTT. The encoded protein is CASSLWLISYNSPLHF.

The chain carries TRBV28 and TRBJ2-2; tentative D call: TRBD1 (6 bases). V lost 4 bases and J lost 6, with 15 bases in between. Germline CDR1 reads MDHEN; CDR2 reads SYDVKM. This CDR3 has 15 residues. CDR3: CASSSGQIISGELFF. The DNA for the CDR3 is TGTGCCAGCAGTTCCGGACAGATTATATCCGGGGAGCTGTTTTTT.

In its sample, this clone was seen once. This chain uses TRBV4-2 with TRBJ2-2; 9 positions match TRBD2. This CDR3 contains 17 residues. The J segment lost 0 bases and the V segment lost 6 bases, leaving 8 bases of the junction unmatched. Germline V lookup: CDR1 LGHNA, CDR2 YNFKEQ. DNA of the CDR3: TGTGCCAGCAGTCGGAAAGGGACTAGCCCGAACACCGGGGAGCTGTTTTTT. Protein sequence: CASSRKGTSPNTGELFF.

The chain couples TRBV14 to TRBJ1-1; D ambiguous. Germline CDR1 is SGHDN and CDR2 is FVKESK. The CDR3 runs 13 residues. V lost 6 bases to trimming and J lost 4 bases, with 12 bases between them. The CDR3 nucleotides are TGTGCCAGCAGTCCAACAGCAATCACTGAAGCTTTCTTT. This gives the protein CASSPTAITEAFF. The complete variable domain, with remaining parts taken from reference TRBV14 and TRBJ1-1, reads EAGVTQFPSHSVIEKGQTVTLRCDPISGHDNLYWYRRVMGKEIKFLLHFVKESKQDESGMPNNRFLAERTGGTYSTLKVQPAELEDSGVYFCASSPTAITEAFFGQGTRLTVV.

This chain connects TRBV7-3 to TRBJ2-7; D unresolved. CDR3 length equals 15 residues. Germline V CDR1 and CDR2: SGHTA, FQGTGA. The germline V and J ends were trimmed by 1 base and 4 bases, with 14 bases remaining between them. CDR3 coding DNA: TGTGCCAGCAGCTTAATGGGTGGGTTGGGTTACGAGCAGTACTTC. Its protein product is CASSLMGGLGYEQYF.

The chain couples TRBV18 to TRBJ1-2; 7 bases are a match to TRBD1. The CDR3 is 13 amino acids. J gave up 6 bases and V 2 bases, and 3 bases lay outside the gene matches. Germline V gives CDR1 KGHSH, CDR2 LQKENI. The CDR3 protein is CASSPSRGNGYTF. The CDR3 bases are TGTGCCAGCTCACCATCCAGGGGGAATGGCTACACCTTC.

The V and J genes are TRBV5-1 and TRBJ2-3; 8 bases line up with TRBD2. The CDR3 is 15 residues long. The V gene end was trimmed by 2 bases and the J gene end by 1 base; junction bases not matched to a gene: 3. Germline-derived CDR1 and CDR2 are SGHRS and YFSETQ. This CDR3 is CASSFPAGGTDTQYF. The CDR3 DNA reads TGCGCCAGCAGCTTCCCAGCGGGGGGCACAGATACGCAGTATTTT.

V and J are TRBV18 and TRBJ2-7; the D is unclear. Looked up from germline, CDR1 is KGHSH and CDR2 is LQKENI. This CDR3 is 13 amino acids long. The germline V and J ends were trimmed by 0 bases and 9 bases, with 12 bases remaining between them. CDR3 in DNA: TGTGCCAGCTCACCACCTGAGAGGCGCGGGCAGTACTTC. Translation gives CASSPPERRGQYF.

The chain carries TRBV6-5 and TRBJ1-2; weak D call: TRBD1 (6 bases). Germline V lookup: CDR1 MNHEY, CDR2 SVGAGI. The ends were cut back, 5 bases at V and 4 bases at J, with 8 bases in the middle. The CDR3 length is 12 residues. Here the CDR3 DNA reads TGTGCCAGCAGTAGGGGGGGCTATGGCTACACCTTC. It yields the protein CASSRGGYGYTF.